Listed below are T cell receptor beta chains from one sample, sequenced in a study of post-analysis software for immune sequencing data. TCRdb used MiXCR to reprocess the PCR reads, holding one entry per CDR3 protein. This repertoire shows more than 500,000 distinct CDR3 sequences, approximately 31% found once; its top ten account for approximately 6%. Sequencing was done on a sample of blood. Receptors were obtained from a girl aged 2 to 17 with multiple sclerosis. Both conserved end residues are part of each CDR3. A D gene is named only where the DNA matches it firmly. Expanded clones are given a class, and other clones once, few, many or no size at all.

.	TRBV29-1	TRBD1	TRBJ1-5	CSVQGNLNQPQHF	TGCAGCGTACAGGGGAATTTGAATCAGCCCCAGCATTTT
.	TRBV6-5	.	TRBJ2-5	CGTTDWAQETQYF	TGTGGAACAACTGATTGGGCCCAAGAGACCCAGTACTTC
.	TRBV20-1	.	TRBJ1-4	CSARGNNEKLFF	TGCAGTGCTAGAGGGAATAATGAAAAACTGTTTTTT
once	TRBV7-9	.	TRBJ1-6	CASSLAGGDNSPLHF	TGTGCCAGCAGCTTAGCAGGGGGAGATAATTCACCCCTCCACTTT
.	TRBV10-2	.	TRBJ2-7	CASSDLTGYEQYF	TGCGCCAGCAGTGACCTCACCGGCTACGAGCAGTACTTC
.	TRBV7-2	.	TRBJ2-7	CASSLGGYLYEQYF	TGTGCCAGCAGCTTGGGCGGCTACCTCTACGAGCAGTACTTC
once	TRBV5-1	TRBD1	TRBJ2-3	CASSDAGTGVIDTQYF	TGCGCCAGCAGCGATGCCGGGACAGGGGTCATAGATACGCAGTATTTT
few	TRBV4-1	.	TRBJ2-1	CASSQYRAREQFF	TGCGCCAGCAGCCAATACAGGGCACGAGAGCAGTTCTTC
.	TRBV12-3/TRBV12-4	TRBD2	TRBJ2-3	CASSLQRGGLESTDTQYF	TGTGCCAGCAGTTTACAACGAGGGGGACTAGAATCCACAGATACGCAGTATTTT
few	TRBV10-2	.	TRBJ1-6	CASSESGGRNSPLHF	TGCGCCAGCAGTGAGTCGGGCGGCCGTAATTCACCCCTCCACTTT
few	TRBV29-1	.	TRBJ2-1	CSVGGAITGHGNEQFF	TGCAGCGTTGGGGGGGCCATAACGGGCCACGGGAATGAGCAGTTCTTC
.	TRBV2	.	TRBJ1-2	CASFANYGYTF	TGTGCCAGCTTCGCTAACTATGGCTACACCTTC
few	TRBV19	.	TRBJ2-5	CASSTGGALRETQYF	TGTGCCAGTAGTACAGGGGGGGCCTTGCGAGAGACCCAGTACTTC
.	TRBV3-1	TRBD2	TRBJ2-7	CASSQDSGGAYEQYF	TGTGCCAGTAGCCAAGATAGCGGGGGGGCCTACGAGCAGTACTTC